This T cell receptor beta chain derives from a study of shared clonotypes between healthy human individuals. Whole-study findings and limits: Among donors, the sharing of clonotypes was expected to be influenced by sequencing depth. The four-donor shared clonotypes exceeded non-shared clonotypes in generation probability, with non-shared ones scoring lower. Estimated richness was generally greater in naive than memory subsets.

Method: immunoSEQ multiplex PCR; TCRdb's copy keeps in-frame clones and lacks some. The sample records 2.5 million or so clones, roughly 92% being singletons. The CDR3 runs 13 residues. Trimming stripped 11 bases from V and 6 bases from J, with 16 bases between. CDR1 is SGHTA, CDR2 FQGTGA, per germline. Remarks on this clone: Its target is not known.

Sequenced sample: naive CD4+ T cells sorted from blood. Specified subset: CD45RA+ positively selected. This receptor was identified in a man between 18 and 35 years old in good health. The chain has TRBV7-3 and TRBJ1-4, with a weak D call TRBD1 (5 bases). This CDR3 is CACRGRRDEKLFF. The CDR3 coding sequence is TGTGCCTGTCGGGGCAGAAGAGATGAAAAACTGTTTTTT.